The clone carrying this T cell receptor beta chain has at least ten counts. Its antigen remains unidentified. This sample was taken from a study of T cells after yellow fever vaccination. Study-level information: Preparation of the low-cell-number fractions used SMART-Seq v4 Ultra Low Input.

Trimming left V 0 bases short and J 7 bases short, with 13 bases between. This CDR3 spans 15 amino acids. The germline gives CDR1 LGHNA, CDR2 YSLEER. Conversion of TCR transcripts into cDNA relied on 5'RACE template switching, which added a universal primer site and UMIs. TCRdb independently ran MiXCR on the 5' RACE reads; one entry per CDR3 protein. Of around 100,000 distinct CDR3 sequences in the sample, roughly 8.4% were seen once. Study-wide findings and caveats: Abundant clonotypes from the bulk population could have been carried over as contaminants into FACS-sorted repertoires. It was the secondary response that reached its peak faster, day 5 versus 15, but it was weaker.

The sequence derives from a man aged 25 to 45 who received the YFV17D yellow fever vaccine. This sample comprised CD8+ T cells sorted from PBMCs, obtained 45 days after the yellow fever booster vaccination. This sequence joins TRBV4-3 and TRBJ1-5; D is undetermined. For the CDR3, the DNA is TGCGCCAGCAGCCAAGATTCCGGGGTGGGGCAGCCCCAGCATTTT. Translating gives CASSQDSGVGQPQHF.